Below, one TCR beta chain is given with its context. The antigen is undetermined. This PCR relied on a set of 60 Vbeta primers and 13 Jbeta primers. The table came from immunoSEQ multiplex PCR; TCRdb's copy has only in-frame clones and leaves some out. The table lists approximately 190,000 clones, about 70% of them singletons. CDR3 length: 17 amino acids. Per germline, CDR1 SEHNR and CDR2 FQNEAQ (reference sequence). V lost 1 base to trimming and J lost 2 bases; unmatched junction nucleotides: 8. The record originates from a study of cytomegalovirus exposure and HLA in healthy donors. General observations from the study: Sequencing likely produced, as an artifact, a cluster of highly shared sequence variants. Most CMV-associated TCR beta chains appeared HLA-restricted in a later analysis.

The chain joins TRBV7-9 to TRBJ2-3, with TRBD2 matching over 8 bases. This TCR came from a woman in her twenties or thirties in good health and CMV-seronegative. The material sequenced was PBMCs. CDR3 sequence reads: CASSLGGAGGPTDTQYF. DNA for the CDR3: TGTGCCAGCAGCTTAGGAGGCGCGGGAGGTCCCACAGATACGCAGTATTTT.